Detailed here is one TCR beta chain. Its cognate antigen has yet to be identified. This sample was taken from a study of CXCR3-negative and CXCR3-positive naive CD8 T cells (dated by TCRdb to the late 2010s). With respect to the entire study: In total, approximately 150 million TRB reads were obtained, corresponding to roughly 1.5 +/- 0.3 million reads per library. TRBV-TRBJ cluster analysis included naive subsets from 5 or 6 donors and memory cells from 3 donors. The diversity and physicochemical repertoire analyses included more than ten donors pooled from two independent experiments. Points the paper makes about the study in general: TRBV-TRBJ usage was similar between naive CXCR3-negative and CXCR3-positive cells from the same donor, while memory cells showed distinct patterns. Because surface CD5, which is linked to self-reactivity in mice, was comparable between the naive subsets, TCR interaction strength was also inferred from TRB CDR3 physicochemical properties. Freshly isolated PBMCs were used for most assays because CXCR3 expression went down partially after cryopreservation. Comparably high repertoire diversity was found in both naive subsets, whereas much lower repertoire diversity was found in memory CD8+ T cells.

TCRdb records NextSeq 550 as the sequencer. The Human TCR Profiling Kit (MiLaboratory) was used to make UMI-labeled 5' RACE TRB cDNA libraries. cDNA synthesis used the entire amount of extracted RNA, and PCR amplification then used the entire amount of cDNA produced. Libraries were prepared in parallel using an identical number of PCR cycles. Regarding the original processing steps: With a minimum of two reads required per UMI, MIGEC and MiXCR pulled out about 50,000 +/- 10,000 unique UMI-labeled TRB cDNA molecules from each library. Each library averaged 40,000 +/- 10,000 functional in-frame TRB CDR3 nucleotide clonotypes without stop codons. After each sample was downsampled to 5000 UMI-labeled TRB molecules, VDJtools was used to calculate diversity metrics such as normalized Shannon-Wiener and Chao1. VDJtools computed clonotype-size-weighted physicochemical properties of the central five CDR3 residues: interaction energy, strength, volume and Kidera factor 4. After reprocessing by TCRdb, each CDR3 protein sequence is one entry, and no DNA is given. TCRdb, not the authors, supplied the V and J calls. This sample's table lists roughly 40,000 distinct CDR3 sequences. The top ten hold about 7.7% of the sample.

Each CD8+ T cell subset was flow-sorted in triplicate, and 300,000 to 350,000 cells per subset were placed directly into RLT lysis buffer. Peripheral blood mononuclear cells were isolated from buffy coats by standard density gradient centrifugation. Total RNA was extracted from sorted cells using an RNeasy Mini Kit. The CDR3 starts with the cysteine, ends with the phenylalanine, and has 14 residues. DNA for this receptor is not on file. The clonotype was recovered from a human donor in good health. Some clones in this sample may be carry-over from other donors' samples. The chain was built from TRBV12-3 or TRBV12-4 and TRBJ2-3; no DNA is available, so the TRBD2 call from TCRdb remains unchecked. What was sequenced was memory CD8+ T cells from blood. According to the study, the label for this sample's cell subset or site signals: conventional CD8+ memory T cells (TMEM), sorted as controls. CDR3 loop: CASSGGWATDTQYF.